Listed here is a single T cell receptor (beta chain). Its antigen is undetermined. The data are from a study of T cell responses to AZD1222 COVID-19 vaccine. Study background: Pooling was applied to second doses at about 4 or about 12 weeks. Study outcomes and limitations: Spike-specific TCR breadth and depth were elevated following two AZD1222 doses. Only after the peak T cell response were repertoires sampled.

TCRdb's table, derived via immunoSEQ multiplex PCR, lists solely in-frame clones and lacks some. The sample lists 90,000 to 120,000 clones; approximately 90% were seen once. This TCR derives from an adult in good health. The specimen comprised peripheral blood, sampled on day 0 of AZD1222 vaccination.

In DNA form, the CDR3 reads TGTGCCAGCAGCGGAATAGCGGGGATAGCCAAAAACATTCAGTACTTC. This translates into CASSGIAGIAKNIQYF. V is TRBV5-5 and J is TRBJ2-4; 8 nucleotides line up with TRBD2. The germline V gene has CDR1 SGHKS and CDR2 YYEKEE (reference sequence). The CDR3 runs 16 residues. Trimming removed 4 bases from V and 0 bases from J; junction bases left unmatched: 6.